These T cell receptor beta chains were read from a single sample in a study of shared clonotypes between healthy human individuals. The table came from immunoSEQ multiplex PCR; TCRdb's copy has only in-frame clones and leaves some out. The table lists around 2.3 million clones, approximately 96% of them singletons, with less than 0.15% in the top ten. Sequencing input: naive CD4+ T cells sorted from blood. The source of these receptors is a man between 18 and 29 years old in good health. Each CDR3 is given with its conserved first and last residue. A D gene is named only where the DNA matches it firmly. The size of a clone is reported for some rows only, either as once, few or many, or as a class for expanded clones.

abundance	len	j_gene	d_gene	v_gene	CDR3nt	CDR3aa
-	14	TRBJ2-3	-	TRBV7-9	TGTGCCAGCAGCTCGGGACTCCCAACAGATACGCAGTATTTT	CASSSGLPTDTQYF
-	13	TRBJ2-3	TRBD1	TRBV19	TGTGCCAGTGACAGGGGGGATACAGATACGCAGTATTTT	CASDRGDTDTQYF
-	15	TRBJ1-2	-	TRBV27	TGTGCCAGCAGTTACAGCATCCAGGGATTACGTGGCTACACCTTC	CASSYSIQGLRGYTF
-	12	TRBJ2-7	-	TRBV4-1	TGCGCCAGCAGCCCGGGACCTTTTGAGCAGTACTTC	CASSPGPFEQYF
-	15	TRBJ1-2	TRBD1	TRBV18	TGTGCCAGCTCACCACAACGACAGGGGGTTTATGGCTACACCTTC	CASSPQRQGVYGYTF
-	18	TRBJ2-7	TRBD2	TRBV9	TGTGCCAGCAGCGTACAGCAGGGACTAGCGGGAGTTTCCTACGAGCAGTACTTC	CASSVQQGLAGVSYEQYF
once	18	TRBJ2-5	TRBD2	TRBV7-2	TGTGCCAGCAGCTTGGGGTGGACCCTAGCGGGAGGGTCGGAGACCCAGTACTTC	CASSLGWTLAGGSETQYF
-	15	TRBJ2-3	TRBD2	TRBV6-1	TGTGCCAGCAGGGGCTTAGCGGGGGGACGAGATACGCAGTATTTT	CASRGLAGGRDTQYF
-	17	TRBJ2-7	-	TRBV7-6	TGTGCCAGCAGCTTCGGGGGAGAGGGTTCCTACTACTACGAGCAGTACTTC	CASSFGGEGSYYYEQYF
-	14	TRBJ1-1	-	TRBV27	TGTGCCAGCAGGGCTGGCGCGGATGGCACTGAAGCTTTCTTT	CASRAGADGTEAFF
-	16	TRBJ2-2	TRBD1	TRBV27	TGTGCCAGCAGTATTTACAGGGGGCCTAACACCGGGGAGCTGTTTTTT	CASSIYRGPNTGELFF
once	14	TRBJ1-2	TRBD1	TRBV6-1	TGTGCCAGCCTGGGACAGCTCCCCCTACGGAGCTACACCTTC	CASLGQLPLRSYTF
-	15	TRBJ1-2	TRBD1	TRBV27	TGTGCCAGCAGGGAATACGGACAGGTCGGTCTAGGCTACACCTTC	CASREYGQVGLGYTF
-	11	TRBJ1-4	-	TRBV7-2	TGTGCCAGCAGCTTCAATGAAAAACTGTTTTTT	CASSFNEKLFF
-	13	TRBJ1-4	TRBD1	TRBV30	TGTGCCTGGAGCTTGGGACAGAAGGAAAAACTGTTTTTT	CAWSLGQKEKLFF
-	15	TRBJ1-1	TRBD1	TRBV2	TGTGCCAGCATGGAGAGTGGGACAGCTAACACTGAAGCTTTCTTT	CASMESGTANTEAFF
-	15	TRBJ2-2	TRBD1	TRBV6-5	TGTGCCAGCAGCCCAGGACAGGGGTGGGCCGGGGAGCTGTTTTTT	CASSPGQGWAGELFF
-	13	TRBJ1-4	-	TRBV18	TGTGCCAGCTCGTTGCAGGGGAGCGAAAAACTGTTTTTT	CASSLQGSEKLFF